This TCR beta chain came from a study of blood T cell repertoires in COVID-19 (TCRdb year 2020). Background for the entire study: Samples from collaborators originated in the United States, Italy and Spain and spanned both the acute and convalescent phases of COVID-19. The prospective study material was composed of cDNA or gDNA derived from T cells, B-cell-depleted T cells, or PBMCs. The dataset comprised deeply sampled blood TCRbeta repertoires from subjects exposed to, actively infected with, or recovered from COVID-19. The repertoires were made available in a free public database intended to serve as a resource for research on the immune response to SARS-CoV-2. Samples were obtained from the ongoing ImmuneRACE study (first 160 participants) and from 1,254 subjects provided by 6 global collaborators. The sample metadata nearly always contained a de-identified subject ID, COVID-19 status, age in years and sex. Where available, HLA class I and class II types were taken from metadata supplied by the sample provider and were not determined by assay-based typing.

The research as a whole found: The quantity of clinical and demographic metadata differed by source and by participant and was supplied without curation.

Whole blood was collected in K2EDTA tubes by collaborating institutions according to the institutions' own protocols. Collaborator samples were shipped for TCRbeta analysis as frozen whole blood, isolated PBMCs, or DNA extracted from either sample type. This clone has just one count. Its antigen specificity is not known. No per-base quality is available; no much larger clone lies one base away. From cysteine to phenylalanine, the CDR3 is 13 amino acids long. Of all the DNA, just the CDR3 is kept, 39 bases in frame from base 1. Relative to germline, V is 2 bases shorter and J is 8 bases shorter, with 7 bases between their ends. Sequences KGHSH (CDR1) and LQKENI (CDR2) are obtained from the germline V gene. The immunoSEQ Assay, a bias-controlled multiplex PCR, was used to amplify TCRbeta CDR3 regions from genomic DNA. Per the source publication's procedure: The number of nucleated cells in each sample was estimated from the amplification of reference gene primers within the assay. To quantify the absolute abundance of each unique TCRbeta CDR3 rearrangement, sequence reads were collapsed and filtered. For each sample, productive Simpson clonality was calculated as the square root of Simpson's diversity index over productive rearrangements. The clones in this table, taken by TCRdb from immuneACCESS, are in-frame only. Not every clone is retained; where verified, under half of the shortfall comes from an unresolved V gene, and the cause of the rest is unknown. The V and J calls and clone size are taken from that table; D and trimming were inferred from the DNA. The sample table holds approximately 220,000 clones, of which approximately 80% were seen once. The top ten constitute approximately 4.5% of the sample.

In this chain, TRBV18 is recombined with TRBJ1-6; the D gene is unclear. Sequencing input: peripheral blood. This TCR was sampled from a woman between 70 and 85 years old with acute or convalescent COVID-19. The DNA sequence is as follows: TGTGCCAGCTCACCAGCACTGGATTCACCCCTCCACTTT. Protein translation: CASSPALDSPLHF.